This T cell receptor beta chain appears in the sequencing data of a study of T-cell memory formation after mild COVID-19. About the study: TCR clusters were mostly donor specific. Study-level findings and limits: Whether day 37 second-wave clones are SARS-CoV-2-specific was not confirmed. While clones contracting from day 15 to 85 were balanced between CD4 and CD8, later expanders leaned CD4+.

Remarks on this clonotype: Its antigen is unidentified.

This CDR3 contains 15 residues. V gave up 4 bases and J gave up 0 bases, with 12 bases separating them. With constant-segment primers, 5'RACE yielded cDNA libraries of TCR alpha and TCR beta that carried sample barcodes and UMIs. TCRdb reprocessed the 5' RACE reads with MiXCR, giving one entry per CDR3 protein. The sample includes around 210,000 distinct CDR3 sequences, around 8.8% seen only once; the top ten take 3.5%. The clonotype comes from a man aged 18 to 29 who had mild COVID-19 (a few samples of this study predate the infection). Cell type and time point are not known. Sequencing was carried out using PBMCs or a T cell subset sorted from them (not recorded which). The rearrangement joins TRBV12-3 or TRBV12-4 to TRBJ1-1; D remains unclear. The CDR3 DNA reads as TGTGCCAGCAGTTCTTTCCGGCGGATGAACACTGAAGCTTTCTTT. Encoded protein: CASSSFRRMNTEAFF.